The 5 T cell receptor beta chains reported below all come from one sample, sequenced in a study of blood T cell repertoires in COVID-19. Using immunoSEQ multiplex PCR, the repertoire was profiled, and TCRdb retains in-frame clones only, with some absent. The repertoire holds fewer than 350,000 clones, with 85% to 90% as singletons. The sequenced material came from peripheral blood. Receptors were obtained from a young woman with COVID-19, enrolled during active disease.

The chain recombines TRBV30 with TRBJ2-2; no definite D call. CDR1 GTSNPN and CDR2 SVGIG come from the germline V gene (reference sequence). V was shortened by 8 bases and J by 2 bases, with 12 bases between the two germline ends. The CDR3 loop spans 13 amino acids. The CDR3 loop is CAGRGSNTGELFF. CDR3 sequence (DNA): TGTGCCGGGCGTGGAAGCAACACCGGGGAGCTGTTTTTT.

The chain employs TRBV5-1 and TRBJ2-7, with TRBD2 matching 8 bases. The germline gives CDR1 SGHRS, CDR2 YFSETQ. V shed 3 bases and J 1 base; nucleotides not matched to a gene: 3. The CDR3 loop spans 14 amino acids. The CDR3, as DNA: TGCGCCAGCAGCTCGACTAGCGAGTCCTACGAGCAGTACTTC. Translated, it gives CASSSTSESYEQYF.

This chain links TRBV4-1 with TRBJ2-5; the match to TRBD2 covers 10 bases. The germline gives CDR1 MGHRA, CDR2 YSYEKL. After removal of 4 bases from V and 0 bases from J, the junction contained 11 bases not matched to a gene. This CDR3 contains 18 residues. The CDR3 DNA is TGCGCCAGCAGCCCTGACGAAGCGGGGGGGTTAAACCAAGAGACCCAGTACTTC. This gives the protein CASSPDEAGGLNQETQYF.

The gene calls are TRBV27 and TRBJ2-7, with 9 bases aligning to TRBD1. CDR1 is MNHEY and CDR2 is SMNVEV in the germline V gene (reference sequence). The V and J ends lost 6 bases and 3 bases, in that order; junction bases with no gene match: 12. The CDR3 consists of 16 residues. The CDR3 nucleotides are TGTGCCAGCAGGCCGCTCCGGGACAGGGAAGGCTACGAGCAGTACTTC. Amino acid sequence: CASRPLRDREGYEQYF.

This chain connects TRBV4-1 to TRBJ2-2; TRBD2 might be the D (6 bases). The germline V gene encodes CDR1 MGHRA and CDR2 YSYEKL. Trimming took 1 base from V and 7 from J, leaving 10 bases between them. There are 14 residues in the CDR3. The CDR3 loop is CASSQVRAGGELFF. The CDR3, as DNA: TGCGCCAGCAGCCAAGTAAGAGCGGGCGGGGAGCTGTTTTTT.